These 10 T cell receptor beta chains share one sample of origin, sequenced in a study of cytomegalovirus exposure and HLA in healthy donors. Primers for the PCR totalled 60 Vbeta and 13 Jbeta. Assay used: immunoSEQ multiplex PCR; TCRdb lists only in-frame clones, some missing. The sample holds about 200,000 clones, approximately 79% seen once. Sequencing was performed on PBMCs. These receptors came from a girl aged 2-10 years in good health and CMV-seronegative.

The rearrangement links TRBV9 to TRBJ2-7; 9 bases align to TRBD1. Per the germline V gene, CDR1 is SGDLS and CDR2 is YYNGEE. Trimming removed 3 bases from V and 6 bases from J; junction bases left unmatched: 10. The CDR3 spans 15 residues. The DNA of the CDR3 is TGTGCCAGCAGCGCGTCCCCCGGGACAGGGCGCGAGCAGTACTTC. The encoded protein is CASSASPGTGREQYF.

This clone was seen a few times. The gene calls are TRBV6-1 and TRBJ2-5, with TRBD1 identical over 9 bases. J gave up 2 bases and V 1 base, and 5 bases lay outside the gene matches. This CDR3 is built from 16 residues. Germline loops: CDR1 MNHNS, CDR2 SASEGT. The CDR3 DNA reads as TGTGCCAGCAGTGAAGGACAGGGGGTAGGGCAAGAGACCCAGTACTTC. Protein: CASSEGQGVGQETQYF.

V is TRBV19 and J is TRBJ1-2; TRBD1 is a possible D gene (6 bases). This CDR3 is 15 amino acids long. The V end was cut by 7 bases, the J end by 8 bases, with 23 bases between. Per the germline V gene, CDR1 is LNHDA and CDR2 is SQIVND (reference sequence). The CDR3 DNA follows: TGTGCCAGTACCGGGTGGGGGGGCAACGTTGACGGCTACACCTTC. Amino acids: CASTGWGGNVDGYTF.

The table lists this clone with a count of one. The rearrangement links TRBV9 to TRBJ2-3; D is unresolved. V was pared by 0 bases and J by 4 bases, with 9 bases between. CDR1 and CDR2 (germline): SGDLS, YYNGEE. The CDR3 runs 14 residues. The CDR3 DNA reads TGTGCCAGCAGCGTAGCTAACGCGGCAGATACGCAGTATTTT. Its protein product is CASSVANAADTQYF.

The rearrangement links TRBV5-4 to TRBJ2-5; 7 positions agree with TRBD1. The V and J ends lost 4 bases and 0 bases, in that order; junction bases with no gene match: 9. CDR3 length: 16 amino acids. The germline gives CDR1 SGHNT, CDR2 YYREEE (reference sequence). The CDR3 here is CASSRTGALYQETQYF. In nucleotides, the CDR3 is TGTGCCAGCAGCCGTACAGGGGCCTTGTACCAAGAGACCCAGTACTTC.

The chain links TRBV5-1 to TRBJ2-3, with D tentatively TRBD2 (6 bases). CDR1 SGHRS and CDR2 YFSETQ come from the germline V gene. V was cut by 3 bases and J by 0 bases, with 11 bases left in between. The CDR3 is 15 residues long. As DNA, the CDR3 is TGCGCCAGCAGCTATTGGGGAGGCAGCACAGATACGCAGTATTTT. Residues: CASSYWGGSTDTQYF.

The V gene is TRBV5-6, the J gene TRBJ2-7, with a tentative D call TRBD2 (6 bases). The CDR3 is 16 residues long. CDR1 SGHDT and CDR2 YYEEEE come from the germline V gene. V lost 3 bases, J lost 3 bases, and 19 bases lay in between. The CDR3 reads CASSSPGTPPIYEQYF. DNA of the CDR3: TGTGCCAGCAGCTCACCCGGGACTCCCCCAATCTACGAGCAGTACTTC.

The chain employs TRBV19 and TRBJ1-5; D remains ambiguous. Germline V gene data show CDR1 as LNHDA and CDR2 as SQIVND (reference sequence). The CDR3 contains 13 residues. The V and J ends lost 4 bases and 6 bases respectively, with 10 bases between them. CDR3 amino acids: CASSNARGQPQHF. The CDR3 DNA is TGTGCCAGTAGTAATGCGCGGGGTCAGCCCCAGCATTTT.

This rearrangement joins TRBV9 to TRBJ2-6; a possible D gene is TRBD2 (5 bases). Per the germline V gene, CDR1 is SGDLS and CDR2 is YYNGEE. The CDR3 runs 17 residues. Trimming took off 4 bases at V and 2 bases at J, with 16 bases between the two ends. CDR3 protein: CASSSREWGAGANVLTF. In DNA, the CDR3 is TGTGCCAGCAGCTCACGAGAGTGGGGAGCTGGGGCCAACGTCCTGACTTTC.

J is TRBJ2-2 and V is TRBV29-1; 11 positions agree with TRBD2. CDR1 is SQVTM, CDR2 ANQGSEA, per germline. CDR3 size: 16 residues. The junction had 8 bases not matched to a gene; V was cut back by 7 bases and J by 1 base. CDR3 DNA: TGCAGCGCCCAAGTAGCGGGGGGGCTGAACACCGGGGAGCTGTTTTTT. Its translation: CSAQVAGGLNTGELFF.